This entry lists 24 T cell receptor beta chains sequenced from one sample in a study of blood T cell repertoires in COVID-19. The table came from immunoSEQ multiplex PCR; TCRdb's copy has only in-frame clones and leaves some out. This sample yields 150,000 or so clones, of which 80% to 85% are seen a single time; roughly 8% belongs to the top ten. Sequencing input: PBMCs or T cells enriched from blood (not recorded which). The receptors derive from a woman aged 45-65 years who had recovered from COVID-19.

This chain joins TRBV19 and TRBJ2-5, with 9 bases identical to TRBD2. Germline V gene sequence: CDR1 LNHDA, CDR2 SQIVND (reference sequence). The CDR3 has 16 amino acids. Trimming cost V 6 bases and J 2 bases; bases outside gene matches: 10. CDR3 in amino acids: CASSSPSAGGQETQYF. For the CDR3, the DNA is TGTGCCAGTAGCTCCCCGTCGGCGGGGGGGCAAGAGACCCAGTACTTC.

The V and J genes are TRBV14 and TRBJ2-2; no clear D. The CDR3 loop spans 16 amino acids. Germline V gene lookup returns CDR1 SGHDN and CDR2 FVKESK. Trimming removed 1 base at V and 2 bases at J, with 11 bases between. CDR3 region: CASSQVGVSNTGELFF. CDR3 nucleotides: TGTGCCAGCAGCCAAGTTGGAGTTAGCAACACCGGGGAGCTGTTTTTT.

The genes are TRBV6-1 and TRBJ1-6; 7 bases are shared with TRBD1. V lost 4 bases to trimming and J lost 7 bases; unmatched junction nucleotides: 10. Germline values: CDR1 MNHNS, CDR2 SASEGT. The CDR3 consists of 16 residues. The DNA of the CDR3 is TGTGCCAGCAGTGGCCAACAGGGGACTTGGAATTCACCCCTCCACTTT. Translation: CASSGQQGTWNSPLHF.

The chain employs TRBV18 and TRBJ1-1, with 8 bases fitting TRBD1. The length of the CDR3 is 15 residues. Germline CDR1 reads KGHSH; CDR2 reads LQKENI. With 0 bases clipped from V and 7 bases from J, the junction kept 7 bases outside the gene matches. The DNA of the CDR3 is TGTGCCAGCTCACCACCGACGCCAGGGACAGGTGAAGCTTTCTTT. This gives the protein CASSPPTPGTGEAFF.

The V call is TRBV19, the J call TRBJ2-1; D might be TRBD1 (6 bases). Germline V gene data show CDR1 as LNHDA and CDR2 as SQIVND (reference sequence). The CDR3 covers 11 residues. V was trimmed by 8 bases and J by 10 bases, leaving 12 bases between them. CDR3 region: CASGAGGEQFF. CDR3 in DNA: TGTGCCAGTGGGGCTGGGGGCGAGCAGTTCTTC.

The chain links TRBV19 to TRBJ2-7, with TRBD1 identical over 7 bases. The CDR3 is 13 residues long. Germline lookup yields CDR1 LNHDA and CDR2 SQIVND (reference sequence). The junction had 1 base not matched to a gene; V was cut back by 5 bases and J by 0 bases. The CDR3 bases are TGTGCCAGTAGTGGGACAGCCTCCTACGAGCAGTACTTC. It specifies CASSGTASYEQYF.

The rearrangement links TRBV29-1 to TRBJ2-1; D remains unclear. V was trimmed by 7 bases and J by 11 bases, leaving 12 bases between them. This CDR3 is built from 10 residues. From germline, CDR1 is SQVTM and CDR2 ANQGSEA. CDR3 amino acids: CSGYLSKQFF. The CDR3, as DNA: TGCAGCGGCTATTTATCTAAGCAGTTCTTC.

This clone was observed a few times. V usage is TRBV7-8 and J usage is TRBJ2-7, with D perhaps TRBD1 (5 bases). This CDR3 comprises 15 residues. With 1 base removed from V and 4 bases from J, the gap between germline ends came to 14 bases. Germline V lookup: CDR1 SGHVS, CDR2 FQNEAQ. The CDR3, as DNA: TGTGCCAGCAGCTTAGAGCCAGGGAATCTGTACGAGCAGTACTTC. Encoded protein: CASSLEPGNLYEQYF.

CDR3 nucleotides: TGTGCCAGCAGGTTTCAGGGTGGGTCACCCCTCCACTTT. Encoded protein: CASRFQGGSPLHF. The genes are TRBV2 and TRBJ1-6; a possible D gene is TRBD1 (5 bases). CDR1 and CDR2 (germline): SNHLY, FYNNEI. Trimming took off 6 bases at V and 10 bases at J, with 13 bases between the two ends. The CDR3 is 13 residues long.

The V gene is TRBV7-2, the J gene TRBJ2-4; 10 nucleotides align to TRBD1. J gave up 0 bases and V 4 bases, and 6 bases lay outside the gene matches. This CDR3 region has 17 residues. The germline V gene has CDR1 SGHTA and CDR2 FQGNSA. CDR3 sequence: CASSSGGQGLAKNIQYF. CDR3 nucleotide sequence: TGTGCCAGCAGCTCGGGGGGACAGGGGCTAGCCAAAAACATTCAGTACTTC.

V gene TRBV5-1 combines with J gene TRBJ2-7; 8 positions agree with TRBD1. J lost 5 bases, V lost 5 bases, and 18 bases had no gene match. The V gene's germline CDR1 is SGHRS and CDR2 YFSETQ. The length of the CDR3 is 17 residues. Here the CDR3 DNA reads TGCGCCAGCAGTTCCCTCGCAACCGGACAGGGTATTCACGAGCAGTACTTC. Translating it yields CASSSLATGQGIHEQYF.

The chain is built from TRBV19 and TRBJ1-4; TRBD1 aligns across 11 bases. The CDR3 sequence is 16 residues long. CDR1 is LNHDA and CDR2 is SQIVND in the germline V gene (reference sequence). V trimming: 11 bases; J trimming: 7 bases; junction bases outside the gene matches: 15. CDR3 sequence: CASKGTGGEGGEKLFF. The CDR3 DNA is TGTGCCTCGAAGGGGACAGGGGGTGAAGGTGGTGAAAAACTGTTTTTT. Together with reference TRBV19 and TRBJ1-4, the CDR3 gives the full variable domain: DGGITQSPKYLFRKEGQNVTLSCEQNLNHDAMYWYRQDPGQGLRLIYYSQIVNDFQKGDIAEGYSVSREKKESFPLTVTSAQKNPTAFYLCASKGTGGEGGEKLFFGSGTQLSVL.

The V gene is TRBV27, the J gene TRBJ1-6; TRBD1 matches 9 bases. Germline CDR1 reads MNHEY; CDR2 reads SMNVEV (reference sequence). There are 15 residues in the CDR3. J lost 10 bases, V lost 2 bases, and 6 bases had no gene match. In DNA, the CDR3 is TGTGCCAGCAGTTTAAGGGACAGGGTATTGTCACCCCTCCACTTT. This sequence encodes CASSLRDRVLSPLHF.

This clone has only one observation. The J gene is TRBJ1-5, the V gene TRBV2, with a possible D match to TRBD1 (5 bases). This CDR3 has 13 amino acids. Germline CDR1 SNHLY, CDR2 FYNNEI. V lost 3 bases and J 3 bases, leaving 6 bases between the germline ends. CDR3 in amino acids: CASSDRANQPQHF. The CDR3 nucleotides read TGTGCCAGCAGTGACAGGGCCAATCAGCCCCAGCATTTT.

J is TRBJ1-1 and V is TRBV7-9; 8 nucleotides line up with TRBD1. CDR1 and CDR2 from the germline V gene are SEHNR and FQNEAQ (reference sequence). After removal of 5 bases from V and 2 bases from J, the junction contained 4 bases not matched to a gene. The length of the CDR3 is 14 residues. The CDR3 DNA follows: TGTGCCAGCAGCATTGGACAGGGTAACACTGAAGCTTTCTTT. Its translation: CASSIGQGNTEAFF.

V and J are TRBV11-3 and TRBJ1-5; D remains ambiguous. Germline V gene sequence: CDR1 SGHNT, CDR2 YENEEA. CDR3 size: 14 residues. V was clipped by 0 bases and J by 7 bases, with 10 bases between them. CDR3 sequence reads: CASSLEPPRQPQHF. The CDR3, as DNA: TGTGCCAGCAGCTTAGAGCCCCCCAGGCAGCCCCAGCATTTT. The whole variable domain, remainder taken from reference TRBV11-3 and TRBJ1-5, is EAGVVQSPRYKIIEKKQPVAFWCNPISGHNTLYWYLQNLGQGPELLIRYENEEAVDDSQLPKDRFSAERLKGVDSTLKIQPAELGDSAVYLCASSLEPPRQPQHFGDGTRLSIL.

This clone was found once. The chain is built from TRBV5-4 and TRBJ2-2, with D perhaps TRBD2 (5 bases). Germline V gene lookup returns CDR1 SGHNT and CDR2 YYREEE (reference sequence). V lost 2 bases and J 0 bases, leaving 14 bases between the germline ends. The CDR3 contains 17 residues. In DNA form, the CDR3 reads TGTGCCAGCAGCTTATTGGGCCTCGGGGCGAACACCGGGGAGCTGTTTTTT. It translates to CASSLLGLGANTGELFF.

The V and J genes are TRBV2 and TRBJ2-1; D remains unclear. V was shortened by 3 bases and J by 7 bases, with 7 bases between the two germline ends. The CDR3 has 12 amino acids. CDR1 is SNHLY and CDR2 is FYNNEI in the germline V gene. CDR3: CASSEFPNEQFF. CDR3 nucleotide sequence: TGTGCCAGCAGTGAGTTCCCGAATGAGCAGTTCTTC.

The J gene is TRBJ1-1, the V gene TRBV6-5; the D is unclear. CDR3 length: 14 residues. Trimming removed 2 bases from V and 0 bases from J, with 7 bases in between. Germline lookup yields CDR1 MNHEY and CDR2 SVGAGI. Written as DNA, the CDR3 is TGTGCCAGCAGTTACCGCGGTATGAACACTGAAGCTTTCTTT. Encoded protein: CASSYRGMNTEAFF.

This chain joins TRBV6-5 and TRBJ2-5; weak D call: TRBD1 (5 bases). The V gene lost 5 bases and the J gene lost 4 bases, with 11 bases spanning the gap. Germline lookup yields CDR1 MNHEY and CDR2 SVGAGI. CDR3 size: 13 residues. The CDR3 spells CASSSRVSETQYF. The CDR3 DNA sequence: TGTGCCAGCAGTAGCAGGGTATCAGAGACCCAGTACTTC.

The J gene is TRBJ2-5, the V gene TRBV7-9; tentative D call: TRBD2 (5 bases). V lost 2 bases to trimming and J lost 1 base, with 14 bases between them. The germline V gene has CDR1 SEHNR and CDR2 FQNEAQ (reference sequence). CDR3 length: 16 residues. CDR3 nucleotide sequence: TGTGCCAGCAGCTTATTGTGGGTCGGGGTCCAAGAGACCCAGTACTTC. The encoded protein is CASSLLWVGVQETQYF.

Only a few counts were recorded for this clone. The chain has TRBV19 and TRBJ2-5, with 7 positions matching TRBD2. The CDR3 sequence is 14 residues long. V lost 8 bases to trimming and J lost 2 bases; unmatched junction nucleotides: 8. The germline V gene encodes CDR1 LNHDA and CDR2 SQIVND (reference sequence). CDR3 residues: CASGRGRRQETQYF. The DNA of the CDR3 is TGTGCCAGTGGGAGGGGCAGGCGTCAAGAGACCCAGTACTTC.

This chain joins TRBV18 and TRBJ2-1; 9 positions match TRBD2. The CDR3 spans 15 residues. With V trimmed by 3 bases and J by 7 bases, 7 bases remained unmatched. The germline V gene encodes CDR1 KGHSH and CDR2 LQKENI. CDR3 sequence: CASSPPGTSLNEQFF. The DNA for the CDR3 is TGTGCCAGCTCACCCCCCGGGACTAGCCTTAATGAGCAGTTCTTC.

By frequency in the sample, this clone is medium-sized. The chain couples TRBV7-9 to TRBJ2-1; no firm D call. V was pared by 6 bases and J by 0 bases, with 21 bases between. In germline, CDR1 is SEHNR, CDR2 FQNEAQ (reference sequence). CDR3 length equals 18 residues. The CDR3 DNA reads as TGTGCCAGCAGTTCGACCCAAGCTAGTTTGAGCTCCTACAATGAGCAGTTCTTC. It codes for CASSSTQASLSSYNEQFF.